Listed here is a single T cell receptor beta chain. As yet, its antigen is unknown. An end of the junction differs from the germline gene, which may be a read error. The data are from a study of CD8 T cells in ankylosing spondylitis. Germline lookup yields CDR1 SSHAT and CDR2 FNYEAQ (reference sequence). This CDR3 comprises 17 residues. Study findings and constraints: Characteristic of ankylosing spondylitis blood, it appeared, was a TCR beta motif comprising about eight highly homologous variants. With a CD8+ phenotype, disease-linked clones were relatively rare in peripheral blood.

Construction of TCR beta libraries was performed using quantitative 5'-RACE with molecular barcodes. One entry per CDR3 protein results from TCRdb running MiXCR on the 5' RACE reads. The sample consists of some 800,000 distinct CDR3 sequences, around 11% of them appearing once. The sequencing sample was made of blood, either unsorted or a sorted T cell fraction (not recorded which). The sequence derives from a male donor with ankylosing spondylitis. The genes are TRBV7-7 and TRBJ2-2, with 7 bases matching TRBD1. CDR3 loop: CASSPKPGQMNTGELFF. DNA for the CDR3: TGTGCTAGCAGCCCAAAACCGGGACAGATGAACACCGGGGAGCTGTTTTTT.